This T cell receptor beta chain was observed in a study of blood T cell repertoires in COVID-19. The CDR3 extends over 12 amino acids. CDR1 and CDR2 (germline): LGHNT, FRNRAP. Trimming shortened V by 6 bases and J by 11 bases, and 15 bases separated the two germline ends. Source study methods: Amplified reference gene primers provided the basis for estimating nucleated cell counts. Clones were sequenced by immunoSEQ multiplex PCR, and TCRdb holds only the in-frame ones, with some missing. D and trimming were read from the DNA, whereas the V and J calls and clone size are those reported in that table. The sample contains around 250,000 clones, around nine tenths of which appear only once. Across roughly 25 US areas, participants ranged in age from 18 to 89 years.

The V gene is TRBV12-5, the J gene TRBJ2-3; D may be TRBD1 (5 bases). The sequencing sample was made of PBMCs or T cells enriched from blood (not recorded which). This TCR came from a woman in her forties who had been exposed to COVID-19. In nucleotides, the CDR3 is TGTGCTAGTGGGTTATTAAGGGGCGAGCAGTATTTT. It translates to CASGLLRGEQYF.